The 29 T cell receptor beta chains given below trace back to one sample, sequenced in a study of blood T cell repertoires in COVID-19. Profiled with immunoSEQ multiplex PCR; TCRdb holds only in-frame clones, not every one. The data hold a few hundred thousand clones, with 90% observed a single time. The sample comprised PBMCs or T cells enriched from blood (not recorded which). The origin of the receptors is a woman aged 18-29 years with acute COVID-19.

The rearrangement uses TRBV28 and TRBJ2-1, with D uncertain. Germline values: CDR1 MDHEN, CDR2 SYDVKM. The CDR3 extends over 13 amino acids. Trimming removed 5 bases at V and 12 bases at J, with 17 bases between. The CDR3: CASSPVSSLVQFF. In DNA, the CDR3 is TGTGCCAGCAGTCCCGTGAGTAGCCTGGTGCAGTTCTTC.

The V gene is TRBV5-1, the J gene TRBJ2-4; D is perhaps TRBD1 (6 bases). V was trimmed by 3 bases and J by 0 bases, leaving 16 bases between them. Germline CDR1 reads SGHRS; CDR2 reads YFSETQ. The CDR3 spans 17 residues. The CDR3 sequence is CASSSPGGQLAKNIQYF. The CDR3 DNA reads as TGCGCCAGCAGCTCGCCGGGTGGACAGTTAGCCAAAAACATTCAGTACTTC.

Written as DNA, the CDR3 is TGTGCCAGCAGTCGCGGCAGGGGGAATGAAAAACTGTTTTTT. It codes for CASSRGRGNEKLFF. The V and J genes are TRBV6-5 and TRBJ1-4, with TRBD1 matching over 7 bases. The J segment lost 5 bases and the V segment lost 5 bases, leaving 5 bases of the junction unmatched. The CDR3 has 14 amino acids. Germline-derived CDR1 and CDR2 are MNHEY and SVGAGI.

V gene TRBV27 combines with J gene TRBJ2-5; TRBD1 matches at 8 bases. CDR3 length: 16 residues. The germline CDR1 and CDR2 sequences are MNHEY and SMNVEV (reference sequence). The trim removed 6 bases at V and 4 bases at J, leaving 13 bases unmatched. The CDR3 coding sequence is TGTGCCAGCAGAAGTCAGGGGGGACAGGCGAGAGAGACCCAGTACTTC. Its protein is CASRSQGGQARETQYF.

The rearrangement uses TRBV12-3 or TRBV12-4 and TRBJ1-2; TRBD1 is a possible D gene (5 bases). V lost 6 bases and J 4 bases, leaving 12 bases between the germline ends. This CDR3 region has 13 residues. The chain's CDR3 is CASSPNRGYGYTF. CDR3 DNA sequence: TGTGCCAGCAGCCCCAATAGGGGCTATGGCTACACCTTC.

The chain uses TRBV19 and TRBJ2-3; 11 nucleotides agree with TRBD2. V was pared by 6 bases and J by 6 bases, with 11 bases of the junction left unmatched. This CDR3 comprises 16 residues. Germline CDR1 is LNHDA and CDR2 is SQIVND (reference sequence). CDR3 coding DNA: TGTGCCAGTAGCTACGGACTAGCGGGTGTGCGTGATACGCAGTATTTT. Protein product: CASSYGLAGVRDTQYF.

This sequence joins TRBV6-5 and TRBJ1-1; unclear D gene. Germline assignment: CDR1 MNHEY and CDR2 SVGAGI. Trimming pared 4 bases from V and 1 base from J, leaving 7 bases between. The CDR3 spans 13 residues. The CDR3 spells CASSWSGNTEAFF. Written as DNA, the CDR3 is TGTGCCAGCAGTTGGTCGGGGAACACTGAAGCTTTCTTT.

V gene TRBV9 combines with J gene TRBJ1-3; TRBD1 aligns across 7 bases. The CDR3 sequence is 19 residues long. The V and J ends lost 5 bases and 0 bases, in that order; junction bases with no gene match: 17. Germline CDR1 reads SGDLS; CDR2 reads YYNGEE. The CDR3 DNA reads TGTGCCAGCAGGCCCGGGCAGGGGGTTGATTCGAGCTCTGGAAACACCATATATTTT. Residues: CASRPGQGVDSSSGNTIYF.

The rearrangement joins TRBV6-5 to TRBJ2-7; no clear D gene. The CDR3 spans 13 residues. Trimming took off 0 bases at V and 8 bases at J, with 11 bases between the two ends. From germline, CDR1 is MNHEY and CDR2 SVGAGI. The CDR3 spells CASSYSFSRQQYF. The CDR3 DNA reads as TGTGCCAGCAGTTACTCGTTCTCCCGTCAGCAGTACTTC.

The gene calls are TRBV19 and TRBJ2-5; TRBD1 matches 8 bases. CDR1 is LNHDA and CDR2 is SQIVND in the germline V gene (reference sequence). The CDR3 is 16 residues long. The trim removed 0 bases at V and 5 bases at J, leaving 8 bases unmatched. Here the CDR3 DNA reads TGTGCCAGTAGTATAGATCGACAGGGGTTCTGGGAGACCCAGTACTTC. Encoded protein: CASSIDRQGFWETQYF. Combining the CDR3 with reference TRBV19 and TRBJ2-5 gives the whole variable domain DGGITQSPKYLFRKEGQNVTLSCEQNLNHDAMYWYRQDPGQGLRLIYYSQIVNDFQKGDIAEGYSVSREKKESFPLTVTSAQKNPTAFYLCASSIDRQGFWETQYFGPGTRLLVL.

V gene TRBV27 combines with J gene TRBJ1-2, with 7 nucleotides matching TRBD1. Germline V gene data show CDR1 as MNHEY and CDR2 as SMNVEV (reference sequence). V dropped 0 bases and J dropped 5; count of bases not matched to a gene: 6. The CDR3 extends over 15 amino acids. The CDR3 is CASSLSGGGYYGYTF. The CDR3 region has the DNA TGTGCCAGCAGTTTATCAGGGGGCGGTTATTATGGCTACACCTTC.

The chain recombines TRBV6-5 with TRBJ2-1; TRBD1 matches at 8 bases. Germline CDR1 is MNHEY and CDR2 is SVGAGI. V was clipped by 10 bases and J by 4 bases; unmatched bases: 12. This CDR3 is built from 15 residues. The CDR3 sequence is CATRGWTGFYNEQFF. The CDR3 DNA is TGTGCCACCCGGGGTTGGACAGGGTTTTACAATGAGCAGTTCTTC.

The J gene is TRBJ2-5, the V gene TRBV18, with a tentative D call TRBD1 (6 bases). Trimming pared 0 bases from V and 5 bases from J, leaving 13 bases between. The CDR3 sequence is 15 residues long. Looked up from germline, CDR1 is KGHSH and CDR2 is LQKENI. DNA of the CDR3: TGTGCCAGCTCACCACCAGTAGGGGGTTTGGAGACCCAGTACTTC. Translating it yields CASSPPVGGLETQYF.

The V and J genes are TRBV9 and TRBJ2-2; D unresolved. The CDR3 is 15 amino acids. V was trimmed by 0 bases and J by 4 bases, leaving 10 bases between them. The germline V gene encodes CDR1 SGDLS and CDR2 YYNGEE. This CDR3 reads CASSVVGSGTGELFF. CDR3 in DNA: TGTGCCAGCAGCGTAGTGGGCAGTGGCACCGGGGAGCTGTTTTTT.

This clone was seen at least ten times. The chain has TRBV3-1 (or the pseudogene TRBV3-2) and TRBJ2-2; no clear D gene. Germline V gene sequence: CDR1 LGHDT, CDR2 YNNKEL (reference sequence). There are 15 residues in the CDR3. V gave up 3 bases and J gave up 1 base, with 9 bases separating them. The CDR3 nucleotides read TGTGCCAGCAGCCATACTGAGAGGAACACCGGGGAGCTGTTTTTT. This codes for CASSHTERNTGELFF.

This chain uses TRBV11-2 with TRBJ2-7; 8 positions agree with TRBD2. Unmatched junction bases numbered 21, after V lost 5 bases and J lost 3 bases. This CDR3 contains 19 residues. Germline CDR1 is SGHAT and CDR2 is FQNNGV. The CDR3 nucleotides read TGTGCCAGCAGCCAAAATGGACTCGACCTTGTGGGGACTAGCTACGAGCAGTACTTC. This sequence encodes CASSQNGLDLVGTSYEQYF.

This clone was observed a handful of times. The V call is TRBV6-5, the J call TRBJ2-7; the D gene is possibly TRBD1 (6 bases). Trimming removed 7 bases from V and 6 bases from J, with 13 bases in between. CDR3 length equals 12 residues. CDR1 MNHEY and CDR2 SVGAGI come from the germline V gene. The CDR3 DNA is TGTGCCAGCAAGAACAGGGTAGGCGAGCAGTACTTC. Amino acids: CASKNRVGEQYF.

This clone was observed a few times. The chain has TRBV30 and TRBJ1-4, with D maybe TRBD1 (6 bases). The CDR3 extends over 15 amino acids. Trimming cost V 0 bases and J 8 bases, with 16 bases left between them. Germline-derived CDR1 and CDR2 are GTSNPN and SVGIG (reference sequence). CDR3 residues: CAWSVPRGAEEKLFF. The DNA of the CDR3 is TGTGCCTGGAGTGTCCCGCGGGGGGCGGAGGAAAAACTGTTTTTT.

The chain's CDR3 is CASIRLAGAEDTQYF. The DNA of the CDR3 is TGTGCCAGCATTCGTCTAGCGGGAGCTGAAGATACGCAGTATTTT. The rearrangement links TRBV5-6 to TRBJ2-3, with TRBD2 identical over 10 bases. Unmatched junction bases numbered 9, after V lost 6 bases and J lost 5 bases. The CDR3 has 15 amino acids. Germline lookup yields CDR1 SGHDT and CDR2 YYEEEE.

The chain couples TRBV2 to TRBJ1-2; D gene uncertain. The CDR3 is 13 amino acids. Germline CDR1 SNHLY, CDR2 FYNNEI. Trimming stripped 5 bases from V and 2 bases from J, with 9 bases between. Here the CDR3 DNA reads TGTGCCAGCAGTAACAGTCCAAACTATGGCTACACCTTC. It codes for CASSNSPNYGYTF. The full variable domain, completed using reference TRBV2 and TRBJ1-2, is EPEVTQTPSHQVTQMGQEVILRCVPISNHLYFYWYRQILGQKVEFLVSFYNNEISEKSEIFDDQFSVERPDGSNFTLKIRSTKLEDSAMYFCASSNSPNYGYTFGSGTRLTVV.

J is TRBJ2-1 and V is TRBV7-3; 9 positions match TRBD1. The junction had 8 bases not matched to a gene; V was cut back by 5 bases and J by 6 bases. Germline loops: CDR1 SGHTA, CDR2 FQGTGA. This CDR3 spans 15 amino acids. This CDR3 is CASSEWGQGINEQFF. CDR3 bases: TGTGCCAGCAGCGAATGGGGACAGGGCATCAATGAGCAGTTCTTC.

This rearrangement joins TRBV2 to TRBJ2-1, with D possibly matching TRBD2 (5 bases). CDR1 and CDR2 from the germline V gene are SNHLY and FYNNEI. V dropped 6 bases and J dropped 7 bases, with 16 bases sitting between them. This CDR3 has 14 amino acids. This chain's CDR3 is CASSNEGYDNEQFF. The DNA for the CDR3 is TGTGCCAGCAGCAACGAGGGCTACGATAATGAGCAGTTCTTC. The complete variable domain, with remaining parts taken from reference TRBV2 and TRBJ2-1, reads EPEVTQTPSHQVTQMGQEVILRCVPISNHLYFYWYRQILGQKVEFLVSFYNNEISEKSEIFDDQFSVERPDGSNFTLKIRSTKLEDSAMYFCASSNEGYDNEQFFGPGTRLTVL.

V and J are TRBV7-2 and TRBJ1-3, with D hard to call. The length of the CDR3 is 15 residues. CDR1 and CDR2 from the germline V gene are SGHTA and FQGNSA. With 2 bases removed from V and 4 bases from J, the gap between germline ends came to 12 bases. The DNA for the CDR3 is TGTGCCAGCAGCTTAACGGCCGCGGGGGGAAACACCATATATTTT. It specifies CASSLTAAGGNTIYF.

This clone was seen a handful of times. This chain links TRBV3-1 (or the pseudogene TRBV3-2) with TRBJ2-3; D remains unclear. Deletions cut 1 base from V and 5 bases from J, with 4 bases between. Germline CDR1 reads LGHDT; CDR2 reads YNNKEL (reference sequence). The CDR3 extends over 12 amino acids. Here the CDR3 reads CASSQGGDTQYF. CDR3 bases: TGTGCCAGCAGCCAAGGCGGAGATACGCAGTATTTT.

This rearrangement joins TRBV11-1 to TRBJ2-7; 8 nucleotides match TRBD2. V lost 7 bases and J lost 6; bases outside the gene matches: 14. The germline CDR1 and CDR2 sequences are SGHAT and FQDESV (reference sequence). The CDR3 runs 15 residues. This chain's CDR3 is CASKSSGGSGGEQYF. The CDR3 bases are TGTGCCAGCAAGTCCTCTGGGGGCAGCGGGGGCGAGCAGTACTTC.

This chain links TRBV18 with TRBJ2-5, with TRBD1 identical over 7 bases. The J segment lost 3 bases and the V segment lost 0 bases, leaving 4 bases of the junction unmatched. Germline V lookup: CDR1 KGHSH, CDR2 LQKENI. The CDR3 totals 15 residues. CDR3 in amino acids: CASSPPGQREETQYF. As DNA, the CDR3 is TGTGCCAGCTCACCACCGGGACAGAGAGAAGAGACCCAGTACTTC.

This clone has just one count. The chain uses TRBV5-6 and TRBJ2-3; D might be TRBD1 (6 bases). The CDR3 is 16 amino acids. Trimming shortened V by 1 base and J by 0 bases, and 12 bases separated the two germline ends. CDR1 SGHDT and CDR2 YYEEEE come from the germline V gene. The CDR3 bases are TGTGCCAGCAGCTTGTCTCCAGGGGTAAGCACAGATACGCAGTATTTT. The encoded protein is CASSLSPGVSTDTQYF.

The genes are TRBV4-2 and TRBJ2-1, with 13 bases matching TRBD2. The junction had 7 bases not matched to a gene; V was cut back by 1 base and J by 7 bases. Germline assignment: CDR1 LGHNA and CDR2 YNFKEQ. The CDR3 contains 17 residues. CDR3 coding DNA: TGTGCCAGCAGCCAAGCAGGACTAGCGGGAGAGGTGAATGAGCAGTTCTTC. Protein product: CASSQAGLAGEVNEQFF.

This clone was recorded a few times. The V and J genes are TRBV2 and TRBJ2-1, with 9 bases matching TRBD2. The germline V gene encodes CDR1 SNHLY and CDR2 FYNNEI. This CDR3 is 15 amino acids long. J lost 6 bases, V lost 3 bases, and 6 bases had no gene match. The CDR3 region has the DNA TGTGCCAGCAGTGATGTGACTAGCGGAATCAATGAGCAGTTCTTC. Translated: CASSDVTSGINEQFF.